The 32 T cell receptor beta chains reported below all come from one sample, sequenced in a study of tumor-infiltrating lymphocytes in primary liver carcinoma. With 400 to 550 ng total RNA as template and a constant-region primer, TCR beta cDNA was made. Investigators got TCR beta libraries out of three nested multiplex PCR rounds, done with slightly modified ARM-PCR. Use of TRBV1-TRBV30 forward primers with a C-beta reverse primer characterized the first two PCR rounds, which lasted about 11 cycles each. Each CDR3 protein is one row after TCRdb ran MiXCR on the multiplex PCR reads. The data show about 330,000 distinct CDR3 sequences, almost 65% seen once. Germline DNA was also extracted, with blood RNA taken from unsorted whole blood. Sequences were obtained from peripheral blood. Receptors were obtained from a man between 35 and 55 years old with primary liver carcinoma and hepatitis B virus infection.

Of note for this clonotype: A much larger clone is a single base away; this may be a read error. The chain has TRBV6-1 and TRBJ2-7, with D maybe TRBD2 (5 bases). Germline V gene lookup returns CDR1 MNHNS and CDR2 SASEGT. This CDR3 has 15 residues. Trimming took off 4 bases at V and 4 bases at J, with 17 bases between the two ends. The DNA for the CDR3 is TGTGCCAGCAGTGGGCCTGACGCGGTAGCGTACGAGCAGTACTTC. Translating it yields CASSGPDAVAYEQYF.

To note about this clonotype: A much larger clone lies one base from this, so it may be a read error. The rearrangement uses TRBV5-4 and TRBJ2-7; TRBD1 aligns across 10 bases. In germline, CDR1 is SGHNT, CDR2 YYREEE (reference sequence). The CDR3 extends over 15 amino acids. Trimming cost V 4 bases and J 2 bases; bases outside gene matches: 6. The CDR3 spells CASSGGGTGAYEQYF. The CDR3 DNA reads as TGTGCCAGCAGCGGGGGAGGGACAGGGGCCTACGAGCAGTACTTC.

This chain connects TRBV29-1 to TRBJ1-4; maybe TRBD1 (5 bases). V was trimmed by 2 bases and J by 14 bases, leaving 18 bases between them. The CDR3 runs to 13 residues. Germline loops: CDR1 SQVTM, CDR2 ANQGSEA. CDR3 nucleotides: TGCAGCGTTGAAACATCCCCGGGGGGGAGCCTGTTTTTT. Protein product: CSVETSPGGSLFF.

In the case of this clonotype: Being one base from a much bigger clone, this may be a read error. This chain links TRBV4-1 with TRBJ2-2; D is possibly TRBD2 (5 bases). This CDR3 is 16 amino acids long. CDR1 and CDR2 from the germline V gene are MGHRA and YSYEKL. In DNA form, the CDR3 reads TGCGCCAGCAGCCAAGTTTCGACTGGGAACACCGGGGAGCTGTCTTTT. Amino acids: CASSQVSTGNTGELSF.

This clonotype was seen a single time. The chain combines TRBV11-1 with TRBJ2-1, with D unclear. Germline V gives CDR1 SGHAT, CDR2 FQDESV (reference sequence). CDR3 length equals 16 residues. V lost 0 bases and J 7 bases, leaving 16 bases between the germline ends. The CDR3 sequence: CASSLAESSGENEQFF. CDR3 DNA sequence: TGTGCCAGCAGCTTAGCGGAGAGTTCAGGAGAGAATGAGCAGTTCTTC.

The chain is built from TRBV11-2 and TRBJ2-1; D remains ambiguous. CDR3 length: 15 amino acids. Germline V lookup: CDR1 SGHAT, CDR2 FQNNGV. The CDR3 reads CIRSLGQSSYNEQFF. In DNA, the CDR3 is TGTATCAGAAGCTTAGGGCAGAGCTCCTACAATGAGCAGTTCTTC.

The chain uses TRBV14 and TRBJ2-7; D may be TRBD1 or TRBD2 (5 bases each). From germline, CDR1 is SGHDN and CDR2 FVKESK. The CDR3 has 13 residues. V lost 4 bases and J lost 7, with 14 bases in between. The CDR3 region is CASSLSGWGEQYF. CDR3 coding DNA: TGTGCCAGCAGCCTCTCTGGGTGGGGGGAGCAGTACTTC.

About this clonotype: One junction end disagrees with the germline gene, perhaps due to a read error. The V call is TRBV5-1, the J call TRBJ2-5; the match to TRBD2 covers 9 bases. CDR1 is SGHRS and CDR2 is YFSETQ in the germline V gene. This CDR3 has 15 amino acids. The CDR3 nucleotides read TGTGCCAGCAGCCCTTCCGGGACTAGCCTTGAAACCCAGTACTTC. This translates into CASSPSGTSLETQYF.

Concerning this clonotype itself: A read error may be the cause here, since a much bigger clone is one base away. The rearrangement joins TRBV7-8 to TRBJ1-5; D may be TRBD1 (5 bases). Germline CDR1 SGHVS, CDR2 FQNEAQ. The CDR3 covers 14 residues. CDR3 nucleotide sequence: TGTGCCAGCAGCGACAGAAATAGCAATCAGTCCCAGCATTTT. It codes for CASSDRNSNQSQHF.

This clonotype was seen just once. A read error may produce the germline difference seen at one junction end. The chain combines TRBV11-1 with TRBJ2-3; D not resolved. The CDR3 has 15 amino acids. The germline V gene has CDR1 SGHAT and CDR2 FQDESV (reference sequence). This CDR3 is CAGSSDTQLTDTQYF. The DNA for the CDR3 is TGTGCCGGCAGTTCGGATACTCAACTGACAGATACGCAGTATTTT.

In its sample, this clonotype was seen once. At one of its ends the junction is not consistent with the germline gene, which may arise from a read error. J is TRBJ1-5 and V is TRBV11-2; D is uncertain. Germline-derived CDR1 and CDR2 are SGHAT and FQNNGV. The CDR3 has 15 residues. CDR3 DNA: TGTCCCAGCAGCTTAGTGGACGGTGGTAATCAGCCCCAGCATTTT. Encoded protein: CPSSLVDGGNQPQHF.

As regards this clonotype: This may be a read error, as it is one base from a much larger clone. V gene TRBV4-2 combines with J gene TRBJ2-3; TRBD2 matches at 7 bases. Looked up from germline, CDR1 is LGHNA and CDR2 is YNFKEQ. V trimming: 2 bases; J trimming: 11 bases; junction bases outside the gene matches: 7. The CDR3 runs 13 residues. DNA for the CDR3: TGTGCCAGCAGCCAATCGCGGCGGGAGTGGCAGTATTTT. The encoded protein is CASSQSRREWQYF.

This clonotype showed up just a few times. J is TRBJ2-3 and V is TRBV14; D remains unclear. CDR1 is SGHDN and CDR2 is FVKESK in the germline V gene. The CDR3 totals 16 residues. Trimming cost V 4 bases and J 3 bases, with 17 bases left between them. Here the CDR3 reads CASSPSRIIRTDTQYF. The CDR3 coding sequence is TGTGCCAGCAGCCCGTCTAGGATAATCAGGACAGATACGCAGTATTTT.

In the case of this clonotype: This clone may be a read error of a much larger clone one base away. The chain combines TRBV6-2 or TRBV6-3 with TRBJ2-7; D call uncertain. The CDR3 runs 13 residues. Germline V CDR1 and CDR2: MNHEY, SVGEGT. Between the trimmed V and J ends, which lost 2 bases and 3 bases, there was a span of 8 bases. CDR3 in amino acids: CASSYEVLYEQYF. The CDR3 nucleotides read TGTGCCAGCAGTTACGAGGTACTCTACGAGCAGTACTTC.

Of note for this clonotype: A read error may explain this, as a much larger clone is one base away. The chain joins TRBV6-5 to TRBJ1-1; TRBD1 might be the D (6 bases). CDR1 MNHEY and CDR2 SVGAGI come from the germline V gene. Trimming cost V 7 bases and J 4 bases, with 16 bases left between them. This CDR3 has 14 residues. CDR3 sequence reads: CASTRTGSSTEAFF. DNA for the CDR3: TGTGCCAGCACTCGAACAGGGAGCAGCACTGAAGCTTTCTTT.

About this clonotype: This may be a read error: a much more frequent sequence differs by one nucleotide. The chain carries TRBV10-3 and TRBJ2-5, with TRBD1 as a possible D gene (5 bases). The CDR3 length is 13 residues. CDR1 is ENHRY, CDR2 SYGVKD, per germline. In nucleotides, the CDR3 is TGTGCCATCAGTGAGACAGGTGAAGAGACCCAGTGCTTC. This encodes CAISETGEETQCF.

This clonotype came up once. At one of its ends the junction is not consistent with the germline gene, which may arise from a read error. The chain recombines TRBV6-5 with TRBJ2-1; 10 bases align to TRBD2. The CDR3 is 16 residues long. Looked up from germline, CDR1 is MNHEY and CDR2 is SVGAGI. The chain's CDR3 is CASSYASGSSYDEEFF. CDR3 coding DNA: TGTGCCAGCAGTTACGCTAGCGGGAGCTCCTACGATGAGGAGTTCTTC.

This clonotype was found once. The CDR3 end shows no conserved phenylalanine or tryptophan, and so a read error is likely. This CDR3 reads CASILGTPDYEQYS. CDR3 sequence (DNA): TGTGCCAGCATCTTAGGGACCCCGGACTACGAGCAGTACTCC. The chain combines TRBV11-2 with TRBJ2-7; D could derive from TRBD1 or TRBD2 (5 bases each). The CDR3 totals 14 residues. Germline values: CDR1 SGHAT, CDR2 FQNNGV.

This clonotype has only a few counts. This chain uses TRBV5-4 with TRBJ1-6; D possibly corresponds to TRBD1 (6 bases). CDR1 is SGHNT and CDR2 is YYREEE in the germline V gene (reference sequence). The CDR3 has 15 residues. Between the trimmed V and J ends, which lost 3 bases and 10 bases, there was a span of 17 bases. The CDR3 region has the DNA TGTGCCAGCAGCTCACAGGGAAGAGGCGAATCACCCCTCCACTTT. It encodes CASSSQGRGESPLHF.

Notes on this clonotype: A much larger clone sits a single nucleotide away, making a read error possible. The V gene is TRBV5-5, the J gene TRBJ2-7; tentative D call: TRBD1 (6 bases). Germline CDR1 is SGHKS and CDR2 is YYEKEE (reference sequence). The CDR3 is 15 amino acids. The CDR3 region is CACSPRVQGPYEQYF. The CDR3 DNA reads as TGTGCCTGCAGCCCTCGGGTACAGGGTCCCTACGAGCAGTACTTC. The entire variable domain, with the rest obtained from reference TRBV5-5 and TRBJ2-7, is as follows: DAGVTQSPTHLIKTRGQQVTLRCSPISGHKSVSWYQQVLGQGPQFIFQYYEKEERGRGNFPDRFSARQFPNYSSELNVNALLLGDSALYLCACSPRVQGPYEQYFGPGTRLTVT.

On this clonotype itself: Just one base apart from a much larger clone, this may be a read error. V and J are TRBV12-3 or TRBV12-4 and TRBJ2-3, with D tentatively TRBD2 (5 bases). CDR3 length equals 14 residues. Trimming removed 2 bases from V and 5 bases from J, with 11 bases in between. In DNA form, the CDR3 reads TGTGCCAGCAGTTTAATATGGACTCAAGATACGCAGTATTTT. Protein sequence: CASSLIWTQDTQYF.

This clonotype was seen a few times. This sequence joins TRBV30 and TRBJ2-2, with D possibly matching TRBD1 (6 bases). V was cut by 6 bases and J by 4 bases, with 15 bases left in between. The length of the CDR3 is 14 residues. CDR1 is GTSNPN and CDR2 is SVGIG in the germline V gene (reference sequence). The CDR3 here is CACPGDIITGELFF. The CDR3 DNA sequence: TGTGCCTGCCCCGGGGACATCATCACCGGGGAGCTGTTTTTT.

Regarding this clonotype: Just one base apart from a much larger clone, this may be a read error. The chain employs TRBV4-1 and TRBJ2-1, with D possibly TRBD1 on 6 matching bases. The CDR3 has 15 amino acids. Germline V gene lookup returns CDR1 MGHRA and CDR2 YSYEKL. Deletions cut 3 bases from V and 9 bases from J, with 18 bases between. CDR3 sequence: CASSHTAGERFEQFF. The CDR3, as DNA: TGCGCCAGCAGCCACACGGCAGGGGAGAGGTTTGAGCAGTTCTTC.

This clonotype has at least ten counts. V gene TRBV6-1 combines with J gene TRBJ1-2, with TRBD1 matching 9 bases. The CDR3 totals 14 residues. Germline lookup yields CDR1 MNHNS and CDR2 SASEGT. The V segment lost 4 bases and the J segment 2 bases; nucleotides outside the gene matches: 2. CDR3: CASSVGQGNYGYTF. The CDR3 DNA reads as TGTGCCAGCAGTGTAGGACAGGGGAACTATGGCTACACCTTC.

This clonotype was picked up many times. This rearrangement joins TRBV5-5 to TRBJ2-4; no firm D call. Germline V lookup: CDR1 SGHKS, CDR2 YYEKEE (reference sequence). Trimming cost V 0 bases and J 2 bases, with 6 bases left between them. The CDR3 has 14 amino acids. This CDR3 reads CASSLESTKNIQYF. For the CDR3, the DNA is TGTGCCAGCAGCTTGGAGTCTACCAAAAACATTCAGTACTTC.

Comments on this clonotype: The CDR3 end shows no conserved phenylalanine or tryptophan, and so a read error is likely. The chain combines TRBV11-2 with TRBJ2-1; D uncertain. Germline CDR1 and CDR2: SGHAT and FQNNGV. This CDR3 region has 12 residues. Trimming removed 1 base at V and 9 bases at J, with 7 bases between. This CDR3 reads CASSLVGIEQFL. The CDR3 DNA follows: TGTGCCAGCAGCTTAGTAGGAATTGAGCAGTTCCTC.

The V call is TRBV6-5, the J call TRBJ2-1; D unresolved. Trimming stripped 7 bases from V and 2 bases from J, with 15 bases between. CDR1 is MNHEY and CDR2 is SVGAGI in the germline V gene. This CDR3 is 15 amino acids long. The DNA for the CDR3 is TGTGCCAGCACCTCTTCAGTTAGGGCCTACAATGAGCAGTTCTTC. This codes for CASTSSVRAYNEQFF.

This rearrangement joins TRBV11-2 to TRBJ2-7; a weak D match, TRBD2 (6 bases). The CDR3 is made up of 14 amino acids. The V and J ends lost 2 bases and 7 bases respectively, with 15 bases between them. From germline, CDR1 is SGHAT and CDR2 FQNNGV. The CDR3 DNA follows: TGTGCCAGCAGCTTATCTACGGGAGCCGGTGAGCAGTACTTC. Protein sequence: CASSLSTGAGEQYF.

Remarks on this clonotype: The conserved phenylalanine or tryptophan is not found at the CDR3 terminus, so this likely reflects a read error. The genes are TRBV10-3 and TRBJ1-1; tentative D call: TRBD1 (5 bases). The CDR3 runs 13 residues. Germline V gives CDR1 ENHRY, CDR2 SYGVKD. Trimming pared 3 bases from V and 5 bases from J, leaving 10 bases between. CDR3 DNA: TGTGCCATCAGTGATAACGGGGGTACTGAAGCTTTCTTA. Translating it yields CAISDNGGTEAFL.

In this sample, this clonotype turned up many times. J is TRBJ2-1 and V is TRBV28; 12 bases match TRBD1. Germline V gene sequence: CDR1 MDHEN, CDR2 SYDVKM. V gave up 3 bases and J gave up 9 bases; unmatched junction bases: 6. This CDR3 has 15 amino acids. CDR3 nucleotide sequence: TGTGCCAGCAGTTTGGGGGGACAGGGGGCGCGTGAGCAGTTCTTC. It translates to CASSLGGQGAREQFF. Supplemented by reference TRBV28 and TRBJ2-1, the full variable domain reads DVKVTQSSRYLVKRTGEKVFLECVQDMDHENMFWYRQDPGLGLRLIYFSYDVKMKEKGDIPEGYSVSREKKERFSLILESASTNQTSMYLCASSLGGQGAREQFFGPGTRLTVL.

This clonotype was detected many times. The rearrangement joins TRBV6-5 to TRBJ2-1, with D possibly called TRBD1 or TRBD2 (5 bases each). In germline, CDR1 is MNHEY, CDR2 SVGAGI. V lost 1 base, J lost 10 bases, and 5 bases lay in between. This CDR3 spans 11 amino acids. The CDR3 loop reads CASSYWGEQFF. CDR3 in DNA: TGTGCCAGCAGTTACTGGGGGGAGCAGTTCTTC.

This clonotype was recorded a few times. The chain links TRBV12-3 or TRBV12-4 to TRBJ1-2; 10 positions agree with TRBD1. Losses at the gene ends were 5 bases for V and 2 bases for J; bases not matched to a gene: 11. The CDR3 has 17 amino acids. CDR3 sequence: CASSPRDRGRFNYGYTF. DNA of the CDR3: TGTGCCAGCAGTCCGAGGGACAGGGGACGGTTCAACTATGGCTACACCTTC.